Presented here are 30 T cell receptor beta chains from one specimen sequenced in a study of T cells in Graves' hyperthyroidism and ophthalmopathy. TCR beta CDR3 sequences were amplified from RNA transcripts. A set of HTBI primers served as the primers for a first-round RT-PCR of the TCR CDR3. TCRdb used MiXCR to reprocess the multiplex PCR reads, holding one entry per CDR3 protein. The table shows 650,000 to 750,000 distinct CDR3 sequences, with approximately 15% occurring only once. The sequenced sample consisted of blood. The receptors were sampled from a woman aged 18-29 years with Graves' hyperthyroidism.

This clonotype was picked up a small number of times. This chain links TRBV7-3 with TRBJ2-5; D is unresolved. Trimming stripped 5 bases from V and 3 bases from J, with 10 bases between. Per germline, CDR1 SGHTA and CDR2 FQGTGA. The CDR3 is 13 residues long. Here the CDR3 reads CASSLKIEETQYF. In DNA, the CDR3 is TGTGCCAGCAGCCTTAAAATTGAAGAGACCCAGTACTTC.

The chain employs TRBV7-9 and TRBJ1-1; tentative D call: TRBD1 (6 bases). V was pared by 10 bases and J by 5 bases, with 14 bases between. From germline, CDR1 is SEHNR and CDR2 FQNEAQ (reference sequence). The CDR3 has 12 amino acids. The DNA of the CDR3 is TGTGCCACCGGGGAGGGGGGGACTGAAGCTTTCTTT. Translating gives CATGEGGTEAFF.

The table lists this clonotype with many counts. The CDR3 DNA follows: TGTGCCAGCAGCTGGGGACGGAACACCGGGGAGCTGTTTTTT. Its protein is CASSWGRNTGELFF. The chain has TRBV6-1 and TRBJ2-2; D is tentatively TRBD1 or TRBD2 (5 bases each). Germline V gene sequence: CDR1 MNHNS, CDR2 SASEGT. The CDR3 spans 14 residues. V lost 6 bases to trimming and J lost 1 base, with 9 bases between them.

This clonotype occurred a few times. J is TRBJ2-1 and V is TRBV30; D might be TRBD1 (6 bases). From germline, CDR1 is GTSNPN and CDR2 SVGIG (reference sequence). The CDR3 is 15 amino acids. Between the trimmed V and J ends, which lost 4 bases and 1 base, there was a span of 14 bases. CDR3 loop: CAWISDSKSYNEQFF. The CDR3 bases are TGTGCCTGGATCTCGGACAGTAAATCCTACAATGAGCAGTTCTTC. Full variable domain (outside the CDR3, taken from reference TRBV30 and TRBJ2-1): SQTIHQWPATLVQPVGSPLSLECTVEGTSNPNLYWYRQAAGRGLQLLFYSVGIGQISSEVPQNLSASRPQDRQFILSSKKLLLSDSGFYLCAWISDSKSYNEQFFGPGTRLTVL.

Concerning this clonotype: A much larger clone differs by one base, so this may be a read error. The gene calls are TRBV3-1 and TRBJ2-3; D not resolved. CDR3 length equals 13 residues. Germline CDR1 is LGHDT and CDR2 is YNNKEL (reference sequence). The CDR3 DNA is TGTGCCAGCAGGCAAGATTACACAGATACGCAGTATTTT. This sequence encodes CASRQDYTDTQYF.

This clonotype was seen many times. CDR3 sequence: CASSHPGVQGYNEQFF. CDR3 nucleotide sequence: TGTGCCAGCAGCCACCCCGGGGTACAGGGCTACAATGAGCAGTTCTTC. The J gene is TRBJ2-1, the V gene TRBV7-2, with TRBD1 as a possible D gene (6 bases). Deletions cut 5 bases from V and 3 bases from J, with 17 bases between. The CDR3 runs to 16 residues. The germline CDR1 and CDR2 sequences are SGHTA and FQGNSA.

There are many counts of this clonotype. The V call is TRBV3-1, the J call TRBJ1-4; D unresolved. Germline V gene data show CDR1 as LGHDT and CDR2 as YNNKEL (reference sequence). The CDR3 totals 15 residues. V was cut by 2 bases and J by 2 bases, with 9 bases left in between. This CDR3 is CASSQSRATNEKLFF. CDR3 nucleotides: TGTGCCAGCAGCCAAAGCCGAGCGACTAATGAAAAACTGTTTTTT.

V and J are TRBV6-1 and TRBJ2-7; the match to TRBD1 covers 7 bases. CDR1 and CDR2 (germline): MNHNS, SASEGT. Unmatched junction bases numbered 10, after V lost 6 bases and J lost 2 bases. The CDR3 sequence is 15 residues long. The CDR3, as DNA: TGTGCCAGCAGGACCCCGGGACAGCCTACCTACGAGCAGTACTTC. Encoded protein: CASRTPGQPTYEQYF.

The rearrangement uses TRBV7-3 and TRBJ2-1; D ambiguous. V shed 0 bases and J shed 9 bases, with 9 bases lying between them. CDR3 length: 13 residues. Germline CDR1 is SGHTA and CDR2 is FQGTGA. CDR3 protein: CASSLTFAGEQFF. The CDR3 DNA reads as TGTGCCAGCAGCTTAACGTTTGCCGGTGAGCAGTTCTTC. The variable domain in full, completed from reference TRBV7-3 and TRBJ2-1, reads GAGVSQTPSNKVTEKGKYVELRCDPISGHTALYWYRQSLGQGPEFLIYFQGTGAADDSGLPNDRFFAVRPEGSVSTLKIQRTERGDSAVYLCASSLTFAGEQFFGPGTRLTVL.

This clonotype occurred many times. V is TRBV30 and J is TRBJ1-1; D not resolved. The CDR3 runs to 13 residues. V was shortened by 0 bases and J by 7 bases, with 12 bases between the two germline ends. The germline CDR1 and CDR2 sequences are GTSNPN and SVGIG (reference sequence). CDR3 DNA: TGTGCCTGGAGTGTTCGGGCGGGTCTTGAAGCTTTCTTT. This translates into CAWSVRAGLEAFF.

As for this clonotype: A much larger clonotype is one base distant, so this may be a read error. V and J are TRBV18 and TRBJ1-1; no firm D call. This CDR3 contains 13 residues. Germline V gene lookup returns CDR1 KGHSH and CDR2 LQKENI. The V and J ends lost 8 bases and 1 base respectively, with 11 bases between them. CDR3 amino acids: CASRAGPNTEAFF. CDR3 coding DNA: TGTGCCAGCCGGGCAGGCCCGAACACTGAAGCTTTCTTT.

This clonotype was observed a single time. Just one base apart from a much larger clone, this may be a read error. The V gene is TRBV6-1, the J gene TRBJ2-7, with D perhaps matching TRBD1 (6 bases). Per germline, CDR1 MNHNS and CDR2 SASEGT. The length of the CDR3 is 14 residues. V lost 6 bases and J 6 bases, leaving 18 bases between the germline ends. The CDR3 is CASSSTGLLSEQYF. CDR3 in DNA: TGTGCCAGCAGCTCAACAGGGCTCCTCTCCGAGCAGTACTTC.

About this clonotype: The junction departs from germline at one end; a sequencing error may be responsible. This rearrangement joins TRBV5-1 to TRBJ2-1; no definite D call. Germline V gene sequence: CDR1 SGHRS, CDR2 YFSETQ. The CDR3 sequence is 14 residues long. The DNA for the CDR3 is TGTGCCAGCAGCTTGGAAAAGGCGTGGGATGAGCAGTTCTTC. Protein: CASSLEKAWDEQFF.

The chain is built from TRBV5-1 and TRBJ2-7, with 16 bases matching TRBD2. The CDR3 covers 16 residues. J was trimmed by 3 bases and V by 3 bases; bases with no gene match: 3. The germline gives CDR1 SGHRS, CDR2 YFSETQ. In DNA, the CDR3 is TGCGCCAGCAGCTCCGGGACTAGCGGGAGGGTCTACGAGCAGTACTTC. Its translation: CASSSGTSGRVYEQYF.

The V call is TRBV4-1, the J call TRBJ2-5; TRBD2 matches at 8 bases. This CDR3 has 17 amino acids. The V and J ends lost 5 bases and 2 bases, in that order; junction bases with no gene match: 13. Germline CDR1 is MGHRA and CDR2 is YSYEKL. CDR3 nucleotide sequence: TGCGCCAGCAGCTTTCTCTCAGGAGCGGGAGCACAAGAGACCCAGTACTTC. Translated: CASSFLSGAGAQETQYF.

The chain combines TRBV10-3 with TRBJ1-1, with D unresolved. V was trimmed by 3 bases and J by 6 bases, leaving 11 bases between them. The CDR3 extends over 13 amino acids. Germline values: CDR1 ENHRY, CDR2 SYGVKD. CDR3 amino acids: CAISDEVPPEAFF. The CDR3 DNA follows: TGTGCCATCAGTGACGAGGTCCCCCCTGAAGCTTTCTTT.

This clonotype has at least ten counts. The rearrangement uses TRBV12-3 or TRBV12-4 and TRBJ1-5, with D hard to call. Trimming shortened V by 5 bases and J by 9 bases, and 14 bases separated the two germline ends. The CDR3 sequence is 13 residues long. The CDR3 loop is CASSEAPGPPQHF. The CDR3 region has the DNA TGTGCCAGCAGTGAAGCCCCAGGCCCGCCCCAGCATTTT.

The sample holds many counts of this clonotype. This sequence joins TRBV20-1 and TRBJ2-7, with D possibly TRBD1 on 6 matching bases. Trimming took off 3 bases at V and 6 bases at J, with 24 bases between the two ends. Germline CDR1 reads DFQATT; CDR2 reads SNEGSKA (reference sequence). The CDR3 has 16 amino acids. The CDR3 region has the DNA TGCAGTGCTAGTGGGTGGGGGCAGGGACGGCGCGCCGAGCAGTACTTC. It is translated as CSASGWGQGRRAEQYF.

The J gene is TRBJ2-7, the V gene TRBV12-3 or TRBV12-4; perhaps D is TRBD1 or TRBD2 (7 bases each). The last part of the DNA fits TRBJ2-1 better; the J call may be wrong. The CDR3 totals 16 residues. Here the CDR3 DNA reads TGTGCCAGCAGGCTGGGGGGGACAGTCCCCCCCTACGAGCAGTTCTTC. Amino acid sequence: CASRLGGTVPPYEQFF.

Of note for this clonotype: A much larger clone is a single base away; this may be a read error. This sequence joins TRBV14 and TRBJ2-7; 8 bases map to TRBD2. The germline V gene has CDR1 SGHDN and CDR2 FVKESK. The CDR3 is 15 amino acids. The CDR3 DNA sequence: TGTGCCGGCAGCCGAAGCGGGAGAGGGTCCTACGAGCAGTACTTC. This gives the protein CAGSRSGRGSYEQYF.

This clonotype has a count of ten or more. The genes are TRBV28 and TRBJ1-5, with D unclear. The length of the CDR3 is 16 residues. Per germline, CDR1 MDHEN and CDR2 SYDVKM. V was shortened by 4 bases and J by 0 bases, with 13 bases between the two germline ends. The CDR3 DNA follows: TGTGCCAGCAGTTCGCAAATAGGGTCTAGCAATCAGCCCCAGCATTTT. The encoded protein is CASSSQIGSSNQPQHF.

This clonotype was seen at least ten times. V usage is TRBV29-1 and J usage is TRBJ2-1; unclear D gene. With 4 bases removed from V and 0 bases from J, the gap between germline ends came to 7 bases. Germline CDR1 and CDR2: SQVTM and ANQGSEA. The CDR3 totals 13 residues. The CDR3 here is CSVVKDSYNEQFF. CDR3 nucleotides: TGCAGCGTTGTGAAGGACTCCTACAATGAGCAGTTCTTC.

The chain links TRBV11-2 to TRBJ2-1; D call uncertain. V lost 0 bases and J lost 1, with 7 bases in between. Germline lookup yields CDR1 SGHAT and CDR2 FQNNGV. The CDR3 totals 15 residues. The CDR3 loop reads CASSLEIGSYNEQFF. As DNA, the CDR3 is TGTGCCAGCAGCTTAGAAATCGGGTCCTACAATGAGCAGTTCTTC.

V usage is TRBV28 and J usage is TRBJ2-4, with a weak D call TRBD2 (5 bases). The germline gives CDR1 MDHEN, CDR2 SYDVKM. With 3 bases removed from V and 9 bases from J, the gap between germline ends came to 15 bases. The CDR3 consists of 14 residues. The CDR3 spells CASSLRVLGFIQYF. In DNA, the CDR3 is TGTGCCAGCAGTTTGAGGGTACTGGGATTCATTCAGTACTTC. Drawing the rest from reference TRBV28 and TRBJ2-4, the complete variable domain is DVKVTQSSRYLVKRTGEKVFLECVQDMDHENMFWYRQDPGLGLRLIYFSYDVKMKEKGDIPEGYSVSREKKERFSLILESASTNQTSMYLCASSLRVLGFIQYFGAGTRLSVL.

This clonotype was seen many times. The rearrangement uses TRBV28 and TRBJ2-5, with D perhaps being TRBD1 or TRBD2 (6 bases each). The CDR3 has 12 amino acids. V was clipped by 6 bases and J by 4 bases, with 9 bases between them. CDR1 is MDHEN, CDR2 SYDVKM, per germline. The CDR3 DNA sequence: TGTGCCAGCAGAGAGGGGGGAGAGACCCAGTACTTC. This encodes CASREGGETQYF.

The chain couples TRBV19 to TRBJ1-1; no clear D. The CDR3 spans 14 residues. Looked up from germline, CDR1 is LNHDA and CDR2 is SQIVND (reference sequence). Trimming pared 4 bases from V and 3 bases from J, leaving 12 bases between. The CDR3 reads CASSTAVGYTEAFF. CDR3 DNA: TGTGCCAGTAGTACCGCTGTCGGGTACACTGAAGCTTTCTTT.

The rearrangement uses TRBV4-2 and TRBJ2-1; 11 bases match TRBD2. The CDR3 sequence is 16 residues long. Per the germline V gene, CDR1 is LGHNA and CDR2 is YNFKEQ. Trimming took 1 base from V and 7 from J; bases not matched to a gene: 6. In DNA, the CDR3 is TGTGCCAGCAGCCAAGGTGCACTAGCGGGAGCGAATGAGCAGTTCTTC. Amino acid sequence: CASSQGALAGANEQFF.

CDR3 sequence (DNA): TGTGCCAGCAGCTTTCAGGAGTATGGCTACACCTTC. This gives the protein CASSFQEYGYTF. The rearrangement links TRBV11-3 to TRBJ1-2; D uncertain. CDR3 length equals 12 residues. Trimming stripped 3 bases from V and 5 bases from J, with 7 bases between. Germline-derived CDR1 and CDR2 are SGHNT and YENEEA.

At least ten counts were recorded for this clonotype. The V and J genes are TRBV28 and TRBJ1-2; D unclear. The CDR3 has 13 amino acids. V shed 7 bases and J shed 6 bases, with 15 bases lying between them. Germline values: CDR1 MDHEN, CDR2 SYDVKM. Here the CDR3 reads CASTIPLVDGYTF. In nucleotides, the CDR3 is TGTGCCAGCACCATCCCCCTGGTGGATGGCTACACCTTC.

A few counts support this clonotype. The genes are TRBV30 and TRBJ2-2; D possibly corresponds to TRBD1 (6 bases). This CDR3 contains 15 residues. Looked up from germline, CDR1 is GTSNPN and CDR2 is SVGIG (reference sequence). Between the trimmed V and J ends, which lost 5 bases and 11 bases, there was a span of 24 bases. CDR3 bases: TGTGCCTGGGTCACAGGGCCCCTATCCCCGAGCGAGCTGTTTTTT. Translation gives CAWVTGPLSPSELFF.